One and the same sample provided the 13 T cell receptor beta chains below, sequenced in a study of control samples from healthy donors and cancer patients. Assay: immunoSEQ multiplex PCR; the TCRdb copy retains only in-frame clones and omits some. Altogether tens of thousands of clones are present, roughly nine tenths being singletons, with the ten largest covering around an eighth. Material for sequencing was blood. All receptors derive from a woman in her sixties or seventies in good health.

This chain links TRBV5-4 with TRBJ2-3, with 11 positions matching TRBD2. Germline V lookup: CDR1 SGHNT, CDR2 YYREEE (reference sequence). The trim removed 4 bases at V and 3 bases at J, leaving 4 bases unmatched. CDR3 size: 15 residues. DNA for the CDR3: TGTGCCAGCAGCGTCCTAGCGGGGGGAACAGATACGCAGTATTTT. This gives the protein CASSVLAGGTDTQYF.

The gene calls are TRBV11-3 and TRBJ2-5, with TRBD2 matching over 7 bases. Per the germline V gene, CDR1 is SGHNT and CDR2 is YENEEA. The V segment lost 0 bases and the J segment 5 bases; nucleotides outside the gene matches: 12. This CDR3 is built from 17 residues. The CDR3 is CASSLDTRGGTGETQYF. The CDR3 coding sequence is TGTGCCAGCAGCTTAGATACCCGCGGGGGAACTGGCGAGACCCAGTACTTC.

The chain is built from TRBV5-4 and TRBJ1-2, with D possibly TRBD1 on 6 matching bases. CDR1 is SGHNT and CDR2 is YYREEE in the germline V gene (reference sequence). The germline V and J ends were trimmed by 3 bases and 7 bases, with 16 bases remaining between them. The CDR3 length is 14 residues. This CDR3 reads CASSWHGGAAGYTF. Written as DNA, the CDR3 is TGTGCCAGCAGCTGGCATGGGGGGGCGGCTGGCTACACCTTC.

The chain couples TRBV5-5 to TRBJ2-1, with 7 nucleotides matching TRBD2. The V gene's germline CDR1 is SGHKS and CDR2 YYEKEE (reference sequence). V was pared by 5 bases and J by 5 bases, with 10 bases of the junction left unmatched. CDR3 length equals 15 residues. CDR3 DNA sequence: TGTGCCAGCAGTCCCGGGACTACCCAAAACAATGAGCAGTTCTTC. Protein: CASSPGTTQNNEQFF.

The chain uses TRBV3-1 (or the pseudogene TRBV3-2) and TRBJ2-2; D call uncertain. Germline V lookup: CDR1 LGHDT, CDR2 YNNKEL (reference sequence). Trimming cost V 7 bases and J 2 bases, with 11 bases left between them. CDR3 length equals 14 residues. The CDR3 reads CASKATDNTGELFF. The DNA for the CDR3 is TGTGCCAGCAAAGCCACGGACAACACCGGGGAGCTGTTTTTT.

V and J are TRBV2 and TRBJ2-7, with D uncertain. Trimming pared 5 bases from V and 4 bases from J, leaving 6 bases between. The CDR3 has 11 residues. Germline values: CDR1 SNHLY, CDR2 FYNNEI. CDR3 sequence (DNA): TGTGCCAGCAGTCAGGAGTACGAGCAGTACTTC. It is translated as CASSQEYEQYF.

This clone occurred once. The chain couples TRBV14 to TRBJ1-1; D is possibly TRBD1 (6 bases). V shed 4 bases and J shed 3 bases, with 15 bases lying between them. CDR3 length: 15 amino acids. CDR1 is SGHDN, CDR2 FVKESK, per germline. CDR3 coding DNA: TGTGCCAGCAGCCCCAAGACAGGATTCGACACTGAAGCTTTCTTT. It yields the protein CASSPKTGFDTEAFF.

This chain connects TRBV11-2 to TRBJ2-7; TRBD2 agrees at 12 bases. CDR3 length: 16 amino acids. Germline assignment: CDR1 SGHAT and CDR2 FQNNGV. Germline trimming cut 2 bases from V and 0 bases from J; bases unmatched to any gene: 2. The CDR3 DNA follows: TGTGCCAGCAGCTTAACTAGCGGGGGGAGCTCCTACGAGCAGTACTTC. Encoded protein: CASSLTSGGSSYEQYF.

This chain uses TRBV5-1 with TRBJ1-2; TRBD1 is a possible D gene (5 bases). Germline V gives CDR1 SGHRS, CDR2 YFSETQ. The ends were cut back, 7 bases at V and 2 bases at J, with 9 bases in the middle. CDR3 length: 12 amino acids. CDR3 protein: CASGDGNYGYTF. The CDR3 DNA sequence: TGCGCCAGCGGGGACGGAAACTATGGCTACACCTTC.

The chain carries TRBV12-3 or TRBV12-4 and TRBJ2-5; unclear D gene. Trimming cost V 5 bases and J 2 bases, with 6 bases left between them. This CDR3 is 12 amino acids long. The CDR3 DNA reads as TGTGCCAGCAGTATGATACAAGAGACCCAGTACTTC. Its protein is CASSMIQETQYF.

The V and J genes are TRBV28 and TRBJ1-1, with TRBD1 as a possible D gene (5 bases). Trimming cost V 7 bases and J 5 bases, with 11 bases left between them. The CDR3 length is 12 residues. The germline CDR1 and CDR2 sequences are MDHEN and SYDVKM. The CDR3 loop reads CASIWGGTEAFF. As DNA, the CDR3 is TGTGCCAGCATCTGGGGGGGAACTGAAGCTTTCTTT.

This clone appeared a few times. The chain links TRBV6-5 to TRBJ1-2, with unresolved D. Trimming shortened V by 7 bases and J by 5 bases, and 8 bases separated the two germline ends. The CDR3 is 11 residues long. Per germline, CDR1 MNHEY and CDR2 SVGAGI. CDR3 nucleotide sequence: TGTGCCAGCACTGGCGGATATGGCTACACCTTC. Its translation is CASTGGYGYTF.

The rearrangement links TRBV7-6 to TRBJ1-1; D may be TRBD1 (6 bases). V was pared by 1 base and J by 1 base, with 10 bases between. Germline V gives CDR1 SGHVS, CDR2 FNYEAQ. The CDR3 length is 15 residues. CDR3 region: CASSLEQGPNTEAFF. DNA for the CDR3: TGTGCCAGCAGCTTAGAACAGGGCCCGAACACTGAAGCTTTCTTT.